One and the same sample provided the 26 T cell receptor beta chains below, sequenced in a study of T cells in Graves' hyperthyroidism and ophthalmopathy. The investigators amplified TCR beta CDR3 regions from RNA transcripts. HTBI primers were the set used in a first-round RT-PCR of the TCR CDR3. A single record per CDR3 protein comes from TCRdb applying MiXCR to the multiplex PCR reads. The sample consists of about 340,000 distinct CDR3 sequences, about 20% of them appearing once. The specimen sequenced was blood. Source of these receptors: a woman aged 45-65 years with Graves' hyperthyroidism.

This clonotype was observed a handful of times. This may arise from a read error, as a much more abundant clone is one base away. In DNA form, the CDR3 reads TGTGCCAGCTCACTCCCTCTCACAGATACGCAGTATTTT. Translated, it gives CASSLPLTDTQYF. The V gene is TRBV18, the J gene TRBJ2-3; D call uncertain. The germline V gene has CDR1 KGHSH and CDR2 LQKENI. CDR3 size: 13 residues. V lost 4 bases and J lost 2, with 7 bases in between.

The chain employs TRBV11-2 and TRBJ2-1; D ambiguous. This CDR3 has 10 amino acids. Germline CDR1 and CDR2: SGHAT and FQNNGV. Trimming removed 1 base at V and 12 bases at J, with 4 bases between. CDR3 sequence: CASSLGGQFF. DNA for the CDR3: TGTGCCAGCAGCTTAGGTGGGCAGTTCTTC. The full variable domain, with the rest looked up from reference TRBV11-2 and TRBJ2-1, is EAGVAQSPRYKIIEKRQSVAFWCNPISGHATLYWYQQILGQGPKLLIQFQNNGVVDDSQLPKDRFSAERLKGVDSTLKIQPAKLEDSAVYLCASSLGGQFFGPGTRLTVL.

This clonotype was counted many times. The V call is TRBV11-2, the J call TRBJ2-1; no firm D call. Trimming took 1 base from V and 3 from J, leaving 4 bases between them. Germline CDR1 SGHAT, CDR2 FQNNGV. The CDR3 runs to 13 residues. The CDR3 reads CASSLVDYNEQFF. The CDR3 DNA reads TGTGCCAGCAGCTTAGTGGACTACAATGAGCAGTTCTTC.

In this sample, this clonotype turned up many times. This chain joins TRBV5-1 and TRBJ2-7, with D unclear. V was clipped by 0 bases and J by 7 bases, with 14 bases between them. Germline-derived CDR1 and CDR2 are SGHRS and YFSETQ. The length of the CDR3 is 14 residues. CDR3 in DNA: TGCGCCAGCAGCTTGGGGGCGGCTATAGGAGAGCAGTACTTC. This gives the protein CASSLGAAIGEQYF.

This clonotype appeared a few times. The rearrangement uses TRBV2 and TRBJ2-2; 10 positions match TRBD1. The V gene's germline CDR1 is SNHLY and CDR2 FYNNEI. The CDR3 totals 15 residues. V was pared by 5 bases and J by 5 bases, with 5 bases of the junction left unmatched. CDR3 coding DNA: TGTGCCAGCAGTTTCGGGACAGGGGTAACCGGGGAGCTGTTTTTT. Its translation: CASSFGTGVTGELFF.

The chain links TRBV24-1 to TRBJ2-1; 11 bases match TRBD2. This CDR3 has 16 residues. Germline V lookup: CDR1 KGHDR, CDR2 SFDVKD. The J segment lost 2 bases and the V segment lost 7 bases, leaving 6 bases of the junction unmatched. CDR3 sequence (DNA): TGTGCCACCAGGGCCGGGACTAGCGGAACCTACAATGAGCAGTTCTTC. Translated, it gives CATRAGTSGTYNEQFF.

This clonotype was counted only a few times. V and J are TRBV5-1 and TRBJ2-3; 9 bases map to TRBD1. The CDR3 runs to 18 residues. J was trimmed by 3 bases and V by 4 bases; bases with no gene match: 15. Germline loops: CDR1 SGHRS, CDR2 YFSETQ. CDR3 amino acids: CASSPPLGDRVGTDTQYF. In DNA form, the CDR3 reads TGCGCCAGCAGCCCTCCTCTGGGGGACAGGGTAGGAACAGATACGCAGTATTTT.

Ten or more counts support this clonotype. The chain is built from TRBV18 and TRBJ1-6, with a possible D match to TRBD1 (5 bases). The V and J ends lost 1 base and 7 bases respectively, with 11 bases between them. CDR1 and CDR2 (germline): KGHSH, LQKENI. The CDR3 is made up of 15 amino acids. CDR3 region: CASSPQGTANSPLHF. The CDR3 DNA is TGTGCCAGCTCACCACAGGGGACCGCGAATTCACCCCTCCACTTT.

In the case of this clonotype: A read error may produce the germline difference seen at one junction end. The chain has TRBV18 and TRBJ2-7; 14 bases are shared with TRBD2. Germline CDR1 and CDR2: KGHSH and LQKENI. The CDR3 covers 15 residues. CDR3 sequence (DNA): TGTGACAGCTCACCAGAGGGACTAGCGGGAGACGAGCAGTACTTC. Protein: CDSSPEGLAGDEQYF.

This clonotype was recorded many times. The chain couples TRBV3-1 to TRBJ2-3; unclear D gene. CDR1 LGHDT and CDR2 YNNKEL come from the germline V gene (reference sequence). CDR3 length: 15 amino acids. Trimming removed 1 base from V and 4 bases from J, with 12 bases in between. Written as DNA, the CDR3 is TGTGCCAGCAGCCAAGTGGGTCTGCCTGCAGATACGCAGTATTTT. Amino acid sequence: CASSQVGLPADTQYF.

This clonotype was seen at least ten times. CDR3 in amino acids: CASRPSGSSYNEQFF. The DNA for the CDR3 is TGTGCCAGCAGACCTAGCGGGAGCTCCTACAATGAGCAGTTCTTC. This chain uses TRBV7-2 with TRBJ2-1; 10 bases line up with TRBD2. V lost 6 bases and J lost 0; bases outside the gene matches: 2. The CDR3 has 15 amino acids. CDR1 and CDR2 (germline): SGHTA, FQGNSA.

The CDR3 bases are TGTGCCTGGAGTGCCCTAACAGGGACCGAGCAGTACTTC. This gives the protein CAWSALTGTEQYF. The rearrangement links TRBV30 to TRBJ2-7, with a weak D call TRBD1 (6 bases). The germline CDR1 and CDR2 sequences are GTSNPN and SVGIG (reference sequence). Trimming shortened V by 1 base and J by 6 bases, and 13 bases separated the two germline ends. This CDR3 is 13 amino acids long.

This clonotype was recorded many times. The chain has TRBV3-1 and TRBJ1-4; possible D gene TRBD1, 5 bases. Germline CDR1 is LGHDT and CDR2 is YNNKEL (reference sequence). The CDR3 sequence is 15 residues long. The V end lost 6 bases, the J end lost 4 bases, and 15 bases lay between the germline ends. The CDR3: CASSRETESNEKLFF. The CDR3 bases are TGTGCCAGCAGTCGAGAGACAGAGAGTAATGAAAAACTGTTTTTT. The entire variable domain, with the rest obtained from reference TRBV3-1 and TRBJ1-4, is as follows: DTAVSQTPKYLVTQMGNDKSIKCEQNLGHDTMYWYKQDSKKFLKIMFSYNNKELIINETVPNRFSPKSPDKAHLNLHINSLELGDSAVYFCASSRETESNEKLFFGSGTQLSVL.

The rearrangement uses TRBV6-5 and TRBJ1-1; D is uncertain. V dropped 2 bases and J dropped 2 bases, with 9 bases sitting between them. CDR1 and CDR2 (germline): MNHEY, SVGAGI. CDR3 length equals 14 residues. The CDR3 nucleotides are TGTGCCAGCAGTTACGGCGCGGGTAACACTGAAGCTTTCTTT. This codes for CASSYGAGNTEAFF.

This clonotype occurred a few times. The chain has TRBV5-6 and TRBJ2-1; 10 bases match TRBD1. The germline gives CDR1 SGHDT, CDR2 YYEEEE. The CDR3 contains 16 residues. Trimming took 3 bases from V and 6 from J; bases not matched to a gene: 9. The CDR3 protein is CASSWKDRGVINEQFF. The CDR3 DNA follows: TGTGCCAGCAGCTGGAAGGACAGGGGGGTTATCAATGAGCAGTTCTTC.

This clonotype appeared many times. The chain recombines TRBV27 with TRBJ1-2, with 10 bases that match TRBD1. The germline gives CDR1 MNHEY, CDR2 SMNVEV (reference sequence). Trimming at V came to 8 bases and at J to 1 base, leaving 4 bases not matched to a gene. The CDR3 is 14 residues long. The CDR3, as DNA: TGTGCCAGCCGGCGGACAGGGGGTAACTATGGCTACACCTTC. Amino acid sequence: CASRRTGGNYGYTF.

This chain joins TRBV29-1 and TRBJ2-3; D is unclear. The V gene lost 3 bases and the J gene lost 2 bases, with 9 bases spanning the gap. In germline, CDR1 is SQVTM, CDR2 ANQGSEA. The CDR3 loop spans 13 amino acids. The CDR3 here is CSVEGRTTDTQYF. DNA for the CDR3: TGCAGCGTTGAGGGCAGAACCACAGATACGCAGTATTTT.

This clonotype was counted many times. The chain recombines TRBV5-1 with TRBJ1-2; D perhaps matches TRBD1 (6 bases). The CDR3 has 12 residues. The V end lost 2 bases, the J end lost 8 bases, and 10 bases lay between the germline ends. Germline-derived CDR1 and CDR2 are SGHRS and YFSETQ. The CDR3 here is CASSFGGEGYTF. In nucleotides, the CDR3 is TGCGCCAGCAGCTTCGGGGGCGAGGGCTACACCTTC.

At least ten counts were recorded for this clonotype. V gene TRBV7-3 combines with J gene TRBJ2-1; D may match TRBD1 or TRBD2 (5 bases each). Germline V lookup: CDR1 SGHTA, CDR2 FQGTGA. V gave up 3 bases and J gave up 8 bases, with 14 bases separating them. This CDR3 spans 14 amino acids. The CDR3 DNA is TGTGCCAGCAGCTTTGATCGGGGCGAAGATGAGCAGTTCTTC. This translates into CASSFDRGEDEQFF.

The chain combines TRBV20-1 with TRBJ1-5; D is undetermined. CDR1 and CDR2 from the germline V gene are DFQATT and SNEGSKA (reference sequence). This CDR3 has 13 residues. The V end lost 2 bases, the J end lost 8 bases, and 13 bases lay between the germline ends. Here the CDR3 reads CSARSAANEPQHF. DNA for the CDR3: TGCAGTGCTAGATCCGCTGCGAATGAGCCCCAGCATTTT.

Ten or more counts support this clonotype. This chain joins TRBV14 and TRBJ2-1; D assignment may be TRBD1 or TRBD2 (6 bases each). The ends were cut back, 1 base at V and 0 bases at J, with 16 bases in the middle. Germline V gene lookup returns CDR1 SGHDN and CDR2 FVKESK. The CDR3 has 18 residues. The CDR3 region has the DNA TGTGCCAGCAGCCAAGTGGGTGCCGGGGGCCACTCCTACAATGAGCAGTTCTTC. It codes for CASSQVGAGGHSYNEQFF.

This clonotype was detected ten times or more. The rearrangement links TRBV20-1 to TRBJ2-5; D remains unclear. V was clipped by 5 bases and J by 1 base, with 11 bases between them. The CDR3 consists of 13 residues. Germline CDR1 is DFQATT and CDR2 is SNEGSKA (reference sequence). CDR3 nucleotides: TGCAGTGCTCTACGGTGGGGCCAAGAGACCCAGTACTTC. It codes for CSALRWGQETQYF.

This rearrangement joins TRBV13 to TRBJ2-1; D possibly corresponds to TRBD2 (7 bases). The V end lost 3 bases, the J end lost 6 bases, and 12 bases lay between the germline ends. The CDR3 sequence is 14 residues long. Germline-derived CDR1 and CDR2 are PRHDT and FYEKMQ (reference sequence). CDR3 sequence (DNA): TGTGCCAGCAGCTTCCGGGGGGCGGGCAATGAGCAGTTCTTC. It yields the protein CASSFRGAGNEQFF. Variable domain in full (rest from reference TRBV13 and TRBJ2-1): AAGVIQSPRHLIKEKRETATLKCYPIPRHDTVYWYQQGPGQDPQFLISFYEKMQSDKGSIPDRFSAQQFSDYHSELNMSSLELGDSALYFCASSFRGAGNEQFFGPGTRLTVL.

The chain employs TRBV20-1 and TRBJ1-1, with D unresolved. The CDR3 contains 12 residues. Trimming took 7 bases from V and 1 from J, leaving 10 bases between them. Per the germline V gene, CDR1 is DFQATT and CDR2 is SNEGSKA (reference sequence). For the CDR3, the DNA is TGCAGTGTTGAAGAGGGGAACACTGAAGCTTTCTTT. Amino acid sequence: CSVEEGNTEAFF.

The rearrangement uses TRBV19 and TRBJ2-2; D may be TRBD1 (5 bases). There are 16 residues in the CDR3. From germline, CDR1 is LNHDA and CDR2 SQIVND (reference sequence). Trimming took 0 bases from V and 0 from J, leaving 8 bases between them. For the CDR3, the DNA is TGTGCCAGTAGTATAGAACAGGCCGCGAACACCGGGGAGCTGTTTTTT. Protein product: CASSIEQAANTGELFF.

The DNA for the CDR3 is TGTGCCAGTAGCCCTGACAGGTTCTACGAGCAGTACTTC. It yields the protein CASSPDRFYEQYF. J is TRBJ2-7 and V is TRBV19; the D gene is possibly TRBD1 (6 bases). Trimming stripped 6 bases from V and 3 bases from J, with 12 bases between. CDR1 LNHDA and CDR2 SQIVND come from the germline V gene (reference sequence). The CDR3 is 13 amino acids.